This T cell receptor (beta chain) appears in the sequencing data of a study of glioma-infiltrating T cells after dendritic cell vaccination. Study as a whole: Monocyte-derived dendritic cells, cultured 7 to 8 days with IL-4 and GM-CSF, were pulsed with autologous tumor lysate. Three intradermal dendritic cell vaccine injections were given every two weeks.

This table comes from immunoSEQ multiplex PCR, and its TCRdb copy is limited to in-frame clones, with some not included. The table shows about 49,000 clones, with over 75% occurring only once. The germline V gene has CDR1 LGHNA and CDR2 YNFKEQ. The CDR3 is made up of 16 amino acids. V gave up 0 bases and J gave up 3 bases, with 12 bases separating them. Notes on the study in general: Higher pretreatment TIL content predicted longer progression-free time and survival.

Remarks on this clone: Its antigen is undetermined.

The specimen comprised blood, sampled before dendritic cell vaccination. The receptor was isolated from a human donor with glioblastoma. This chain uses TRBV4-2 with TRBJ2-1; D is perhaps TRBD2 (5 bases). The CDR3 nucleotides are TGTGCCAGCAGCCAAGAGAAGCTAGCCTACTACAATGAGCAGTTCTTC. Translated: CASSQEKLAYYNEQFF.